Below are 28 T cell receptor beta chains sequenced from a single sample in a study of blood T cell repertoires in COVID-19 (dated by TCRdb to about 2020). The protocol used for the library was the immunoSEQ multiplex PCR assay. TCRdb stores this immuneACCESS table with in-frame sequences only. Part of the clones is absent; in the studies checked, under half of the shortfall reflects unresolved V genes, and no reason is known for the rest. The sample contains a few hundred thousand clones, less than 95% of them found a single time. The ten largest clones take up approximately 0.65% of the sample. The source material was PBMCs or T cells enriched from blood (not recorded which). The receptors originated from a man younger than 35 who had recovered from COVID-19.

V usage is TRBV10-2 and J usage is TRBJ1-3; tentative D call: TRBD1 (5 bases). The CDR3 length is 14 residues. Germline V gene lookup returns CDR1 WSHSY and CDR2 SAAADI. Between the trimmed V and J ends, which lost 8 bases and 5 bases, there was a span of 16 bases. CDR3 amino acids: CASLRDLSRNTIYF. CDR3 nucleotides: TGCGCCAGCCTCCGGGACTTGAGCAGAAACACCATATATTTT.

The V call is TRBV2, the J call TRBJ1-6; D is possibly TRBD1 (5 bases). The CDR3 spans 14 residues. CDR1 is SNHLY and CDR2 is FYNNEI in the germline V gene. The ends were cut back, 6 bases at V and 7 bases at J, with 13 bases in the middle. CDR3 in amino acids: CASRDYKGNSPLHF. CDR3 bases: TGTGCCAGCAGAGATTATAAGGGGAATTCACCCCTCCACTTT.

This sequence joins TRBV5-1 and TRBJ2-5, with D possibly being TRBD1 (6 bases). V shed 4 bases and J shed 10 bases, with 11 bases lying between them. Germline V CDR1 and CDR2: SGHRS, YFSETQ. The CDR3 has 11 residues. CDR3 bases: TGCGCCAGCAGCCCGGACAGTGGCCAGTACTTC. Protein product: CASSPDSGQYF.

The J gene is TRBJ1-5, the V gene TRBV6-1, with a tentative D call TRBD1 (5 bases). Germline V gene sequence: CDR1 MNHNS, CDR2 SASEGT. V was clipped by 2 bases and J by 9 bases, with 14 bases between them. The length of the CDR3 is 14 residues. In DNA form, the CDR3 reads TGTGCCAGCAGTGAATCGCAGGGTTACGGGCCCCAGCATTTT. Protein product: CASSESQGYGPQHF.

The CDR3 DNA follows: TGTGCCACCCTCCTAGGACTAGCGGGAGGGTTTGATACGCAGTATTTT. Translated: CATLLGLAGGFDTQYF. This chain links TRBV10-3 with TRBJ2-3, with TRBD2 matching over 15 bases. This CDR3 has 16 residues. CDR1 ENHRY and CDR2 SYGVKD come from the germline V gene. Losses at the gene ends were 10 bases for V and 6 bases for J; bases not matched to a gene: 11.

The chain carries TRBV10-3 and TRBJ1-1; 7 bases fit TRBD1. The CDR3 has 15 residues. After removal of 4 bases from V and 0 bases from J, the junction contained 5 bases not matched to a gene. Germline V lookup: CDR1 ENHRY, CDR2 SYGVKD. CDR3 nucleotides: TGTGCCATCAGTGTCGAAGGGGGCATGAACACTGAAGCTTTCTTT. Residues: CAISVEGGMNTEAFF.

The chain uses TRBV28 and TRBJ1-2, with D perhaps TRBD1 (6 bases). V was pared by 10 bases and J by 3 bases, with 18 bases between. The CDR3 has 14 residues. From germline, CDR1 is MDHEN and CDR2 SYDVKM. The CDR3 sequence is CATTGSIIYYGYTF. The CDR3 coding sequence is TGTGCCACAACAGGGTCTATAATTTACTATGGCTACACCTTC.

J is TRBJ1-2 and V is TRBV6-5, with TRBD1 as a possible D gene (6 bases). In germline, CDR1 is MNHEY, CDR2 SVGAGI. Trimming stripped 7 bases from V and 2 bases from J, with 8 bases between. The CDR3 length is 12 residues. As DNA, the CDR3 is TGTGCCAGCAAAGACAGGAACTATGGCTACACCTTC. This gives the protein CASKDRNYGYTF.

This chain connects TRBV7-8 to TRBJ1-2; a weak D match, TRBD1 (5 bases). The length of the CDR3 is 12 residues. The germline CDR1 and CDR2 sequences are SGHVS and FQNEAQ. Trimming left V 4 bases short and J 7 bases short, with 10 bases between. The CDR3 here is CASSSTRVGYTF. CDR3 in DNA: TGTGCCAGCAGCTCCACCAGGGTTGGCTACACCTTC. Looking up the rest from reference TRBV7-8 and TRBJ1-2 gives the full variable domain: GAGVSQSPRYKVAKRGQDVALRCDPISGHVSLFWYQQALGQGPEFLTYFQNEAQLDKSGLPSDRFFAERPEGSVSTLKIQRTQQEDSAVYLCASSSTRVGYTFGSGTRLTVV.

In this sample, this clone turned up a few times. The J gene is TRBJ1-6, the V gene TRBV27, with 7 bases matching TRBD1. The CDR3 contains 16 residues. Trimming at V came to 4 bases and at J to 5 bases, leaving 8 bases not matched to a gene. Germline V gene sequence: CDR1 MNHEY, CDR2 SMNVEV (reference sequence). CDR3 nucleotides: TGTGCCAGCAGTTCCGAAGGACAGGCCAATAATTCACCCCTCCACTTT. Its translation: CASSSEGQANNSPLHF.

This chain uses TRBV9 with TRBJ1-2; no clear D. From germline, CDR1 is SGDLS and CDR2 YYNGEE. V was trimmed by 0 bases and J by 6 bases, leaving 12 bases between them. The CDR3 is 14 amino acids. In nucleotides, the CDR3 is TGTGCCAGCAGCGTAGTTGGAGGGTCTGATGGCTACACCTTC. Encoded protein: CASSVVGGSDGYTF.

The chain joins TRBV10-3 to TRBJ2-7; D remains ambiguous. The germline V gene encodes CDR1 ENHRY and CDR2 SYGVKD. CDR3 size: 11 residues. Trimming pared 5 bases from V and 4 bases from J, leaving 6 bases between. CDR3 protein: CAISTEYEQYF. The CDR3 DNA reads as TGTGCCATCAGTACAGAGTACGAGCAGTACTTC.

The chain has TRBV28 and TRBJ2-7, with TRBD1 as a possible D gene (6 bases). The CDR3 is 12 residues long. Germline CDR1 is MDHEN and CDR2 is SYDVKM. CDR3 DNA: TGTGTGACACAGGGTATTTCCTACGAGCAGTACTTC. Amino acid sequence: CVTQGISYEQYF.

This clone has just one count. This sequence joins TRBV7-2 and TRBJ1-4, with 7 bases identical to TRBD1. Germline V gene data show CDR1 as SGHTA and CDR2 as FQGNSA. The V segment lost 3 bases and the J segment 8 bases; nucleotides outside the gene matches: 6. This CDR3 contains 14 residues. The chain's CDR3 is CASSFARGWEKLFF. The CDR3 DNA sequence: TGTGCCAGCAGCTTTGCCAGGGGGTGGGAAAAACTGTTTTTT.

The rearrangement links TRBV18 to TRBJ2-7, with TRBD2 identical over 11 bases. Unmatched junction bases numbered 6, after V lost 2 bases and J lost 0 bases. Germline V CDR1 and CDR2: KGHSH, LQKENI. The CDR3 totals 17 residues. Here the CDR3 DNA reads TGTGCCAGCTCACCAAGGCTAGCGGGAGGAGGCTCCTACGAGCAGTACTTC. Translated: CASSPRLAGGGSYEQYF.

This clone was detected once. The rearrangement links TRBV9 to TRBJ2-1; no clear D. Trimming took off 4 bases at V and 8 bases at J, with 13 bases between the two ends. CDR1 is SGDLS, CDR2 YYNGEE, per germline. This CDR3 region has 13 residues. This CDR3 reads CASSTHPSDEQFF. As DNA, the CDR3 is TGTGCCAGCAGCACCCACCCTTCGGATGAGCAGTTCTTC.

The V gene is TRBV30, the J gene TRBJ1-2; D is possibly TRBD1 (6 bases). Trimming removed 1 base at V and 7 bases at J, with 10 bases between. CDR3 length: 12 residues. Germline V lookup: CDR1 GTSNPN, CDR2 SVGIG (reference sequence). The CDR3 region is CAWSEGVGGYTF. The CDR3 DNA reads TGTGCCTGGAGTGAGGGGGTAGGTGGCTACACCTTC. Filled out from reference TRBV30 and TRBJ1-2, the complete variable domain reads SQTIHQWPATLVQPVGSPLSLECTVEGTSNPNLYWYRQAAGRGLQLLFYSVGIGQISSEVPQNLSASRPQDRQFILSSKKLLLSDSGFYLCAWSEGVGGYTFGSGTRLTVV.

V is TRBV25-1 and J is TRBJ1-1; D ambiguous. The CDR3 runs to 14 residues. CDR1 is MGHDK and CDR2 is SYGVNS in the germline V gene. With 1 base removed from V and 1 base from J, the gap between germline ends came to 7 bases. The CDR3 is CASSESGENTEAFF. CDR3 DNA: TGTGCCAGCAGTGAATCCGGAGAGAACACTGAAGCTTTCTTT.

The J gene is TRBJ1-2, the V gene TRBV20-1; 8 nucleotides line up with TRBD1. The germline CDR1 and CDR2 sequences are DFQATT and SNEGSKA (reference sequence). The CDR3 consists of 11 residues. The CDR3 DNA sequence: TGCAGGCTGGACAGGGTCGATGGCTACACCTTC. It encodes CRLDRVDGYTF.

The V call is TRBV5-1, the J call TRBJ1-1; D unresolved. Trimming stripped 7 bases from V and 1 base from J, with 14 bases between. Germline V gives CDR1 SGHRS, CDR2 YFSETQ. The CDR3 consists of 14 residues. CDR3: CASRSASGNTEAFF. CDR3 nucleotides: TGCGCCAGCCGGTCGGCTTCAGGGAACACTGAAGCTTTCTTT.

This sequence joins TRBV2 and TRBJ2-3, with unresolved D. Germline V lookup: CDR1 SNHLY, CDR2 FYNNEI. This CDR3 region has 13 residues. V lost 1 base and J 3 bases, leaving 5 bases between the germline ends. The CDR3 loop is CASSEERTDTQYF. The CDR3 DNA is TGTGCCAGCAGTGAAGAGAGGACAGATACGCAGTATTTT.

This clone was seen just once. The chain joins TRBV15 to TRBJ2-3; 7 bases align to TRBD2. The germline V gene encodes CDR1 LNHNV and CDR2 YYDKDF (reference sequence). This CDR3 contains 15 residues. V was clipped by 3 bases and J by 2 bases; unmatched bases: 5. The CDR3 region has the DNA TGTGCCACCAGCAGGGGGGAGGGGTTCACAGATACGCAGTATTTT. It codes for CATSRGEGFTDTQYF. Full variable domain (outside the CDR3, taken from reference TRBV15 and TRBJ2-3): DAMVIQNPRYQVTQFGKPVTLSCSQTLNHNVMYWYQQKSSQAPKLLFHYYDKDFNNEADTPDNFQSRRPNTSFCFLDIRSPGLGDTAMYLCATSRGEGFTDTQYFGPGTRLTVL.

DNA for the CDR3: TGTGCCACCTGGGACAGGGACTCTGGAAACACCATATATTTT. Encoded protein: CATWDRDSGNTIYF. This rearrangement joins TRBV28 to TRBJ1-3; 9 nucleotides align to TRBD1. Unmatched junction bases numbered 4, after V lost 10 bases and J lost 0 bases. The length of the CDR3 is 14 residues. The germline gives CDR1 MDHEN, CDR2 SYDVKM.

J is TRBJ2-1 and V is TRBV28; 10 positions agree with TRBD2. The V gene's germline CDR1 is MDHEN and CDR2 SYDVKM. V gave up 6 bases and J gave up 7 bases; unmatched junction bases: 3. The CDR3 has 13 amino acids. The CDR3 DNA is TGTGCCAGCAGGAGCGGGAGGGCGAATGAGCAGTTCTTC. It codes for CASRSGRANEQFF.

The gene calls are TRBV11-2 and TRBJ1-1; 10 bases map to TRBD1. V shed 7 bases, J shed 3 bases, and the junction held 8 bases outside the gene matches. The germline V gene has CDR1 SGHAT and CDR2 FQNNGV. This CDR3 is built from 15 residues. The CDR3 spells CASNTRGTGDTEAFF. The CDR3 DNA follows: TGTGCCAGCAACACACGAGGGACAGGGGACACTGAAGCTTTCTTT.

The chain has TRBV4-1 and TRBJ1-5; a possible D gene is TRBD1 (5 bases). Trimming removed 0 bases at V and 6 bases at J, with 18 bases between. Germline V gives CDR1 MGHRA, CDR2 YSYEKL. CDR3 length equals 17 residues. CDR3 coding DNA: TGCGCCAGCAGCCAAGAGATCATCATGGCGGGACTTCAGCCCCAGCATTTT. As protein: CASSQEIIMAGLQPQHF.

The chain uses TRBV19 and TRBJ1-4, with D perhaps TRBD1 (6 bases). Trimming took off 8 bases at V and 6 bases at J, with 16 bases between the two ends. This CDR3 is built from 14 residues. Germline-derived CDR1 and CDR2 are LNHDA and SQIVND (reference sequence). The CDR3 nucleotides read TGTGCCAGTGCCCTCCAGGGGTATGATGAAAAACTGTTTTTT. Amino acid sequence: CASALQGYDEKLFF. The full variable domain, in which reference TRBV19 and TRBJ1-4 provide the parts outside the CDR3, is DGGITQSPKYLFRKEGQNVTLSCEQNLNHDAMYWYRQDPGQGLRLIYYSQIVNDFQKGDIAEGYSVSREKKESFPLTVTSAQKNPTAFYLCASALQGYDEKLFFGSGTQLSVL.

The chain combines TRBV5-6 with TRBJ1-2; D is possibly TRBD1 (5 bases). V was pared by 4 bases and J by 8 bases, with 12 bases between. CDR1 and CDR2 from the germline V gene are SGHDT and YYEEEE. The CDR3 runs 12 residues. This chain's CDR3 is CASSVTEGGYTF. The DNA for the CDR3 is TGTGCCAGCAGCGTGACAGAAGGCGGCTACACCTTC.